A selection of T cell receptor beta chains follows, all from one sample in a study of Graves' ophthalmopathy and Graves' hyperthyroidism. TCRdb redid the calling of the multiplex PCR reads with MiXCR, one entry per CDR3 protein. The data show almost 40,000 distinct CDR3 sequences, approximately 53% seen once. Sequencing input: peripheral blood. These receptors all come from an adult woman with stable Graves' hyperthyroidism. The CDR3 runs from the conserved cysteine through the conserved F or W. The order of the fields is V gene, clone size, J gene, D gene, CDR3 DNA, CDR3 protein. The D gene is left open where the match is weak. Expanded clones are given a class, and other clones once, few, many or no size at all.

TRBV10-3	.	TRBJ2-6	.	TGTGCCATCCGGGGTGCGGGCACTGAAGCTTTC	CAIRGAGTEAF
TRBV2	.	TRBJ1-4	TRBD1	TGTGCCAGCAGTACAGGGGGCGAAAAACTGTTTTTT	CASSTGGEKLFF
TRBV4-1	.	TRBJ1-4	TRBD1	TGCGCCAGCAGCCAAGCAGACAGGGGTTATAAAAAACTGTTTTTT	CASSQADRGYKKLFF
TRBV28	many	TRBJ1-1	.	TGTGCCAGCAGGGGACTAAGGCCCAAGGAAGCTTTCTTT	CASRGLRPKEAFF
TRBV20-1	.	TRBJ1-2	.	TGCAGTGCACCACGGGGGGGGGCGGACGGCTACACCTTC	CSAPRGGADGYTF
TRBV19	.	TRBJ2-7	TRBD1	TGTGCCAGTAGTATGACAGGGCCACCCTACGAGCAGTACTTC	CASSMTGPPYEQYF
TRBV29-1	few	TRBJ1-5	.	TGCAGCGTTGTCGAGAATAGCAATCAGCCCCAGCATTTT	CSVVENSNQPQHF
TRBV2	.	TRBJ1-1	.	TGTGCCAGCAGTGAGGTGGGTGAAGCTTTCTTT	CASSEVGEAFF
TRBV29-1	.	TRBJ1-1	TRBD1	TGCAGCGGGAAATTACAGGGGATCACTGAAGCTTTCTTT	CSGKLQGITEAFF
TRBV12-3/TRBV12-4	.	TRBJ2-5	TRBD1	TGTGCCAGCAGTTTAGTAGGACAGGTTTGGGAGACCCAGTACTTC	CASSLVGQVWETQYF
TRBV9	.	TRBJ2-3	TRBD1	TGTGCCAGCAGCGCGGACAGGAGCACAGATACGCAGTATTTT	CASSADRSTDTQYF
TRBV9	few	TRBJ1-2	.	TGTGCCAGCAGCCACAAGATCGGATATGGCTACACCTTC	CASSHKIGYGYTF
TRBV7-3	.	TRBJ1-2	TRBD1	TGTGCCAGCAGTTCCGACAGGGAGAGTGGCTACACCTTC	CASSSDRESGYTF
TRBV30	few	TRBJ2-1	TRBD2	TGTGCCTGGGGGACTAACCTCTACAATGAGCAGTTCTTC	CAWGTNLYNEQFF
TRBV3-1	.	TRBJ2-7	TRBD2	TGTGCCAGCAGCGGGACTAGCGGGAGTCCATCCTACGAGCAGTACTTC	CASSGTSGSPSYEQYF
TRBV7-2	.	TRBJ1-3	.	TGTGCCAGCAGCCCTAGAGGCCCTGGAAACACCATATATTTT	CASSPRGPGNTIYF
TRBV6-6	many	TRBJ2-7	TRBD1	TGTGCCAGCAGTCTGACAGGGCGCGCCTACGAGCAGTACTTC	CASSLTGRAYEQYF
TRBV5-6	.	TRBJ2-7	TRBD2	TGTGCCAGCAGCTCCGGACTAGCGACCTACGAGCAGTACTTC	CASSSGLATYEQYF
TRBV10-3	.	TRBJ1-6	.	TGTGCCATCAGTGATTATCAGGACTGGGATAATTCACCCCTCCACTTT	CAISDYQDWDNSPLHF
TRBV20-1	.	TRBJ2-5	TRBD2	TGCAGTGCTCCCGGGACTAGCAATCAGCCCCAGTACTTC	CSAPGTSNQPQYF
TRBV6-2/TRBV6-3	many	TRBJ2-2	.	TGTGCCAGCTTAGTCTCGAACACCGGGGAGCTGTTTTTT	CASLVSNTGELFF
TRBV2	many	TRBJ2-7	.	TGTGCCAGCAAGGGAGCCTTGTCCCACGAGCAGTACTTC	CASKGALSHEQYF
TRBV20-1	medium-sized	TRBJ1-6	TRBD1	TGCAGTGCTGATCCGGGACAGAATAATTCACCCCTCCACTTT	CSADPGQNNSPLHF
TRBV11-1	.	TRBJ1-1	TRBD1	TGTGCCAGCAGCACAGGACAGGGGGCAGGGTACACTGAAGCTTTCTTT	CASSTGQGAGYTEAFF
TRBV7-9	.	TRBJ1-2	.	TGTGCCAGCACTCCGGGGTACTATGGCTACACCTTC	CASTPGYYGYTF
TRBV29-1	.	TRBJ1-2	.	TGCAGCGTTGAAGGAGCGCTTAACTATGGCTACACCTTC	CSVEGALNYGYTF
TRBV12-3/TRBV12-4	.	TRBJ2-7	TRBD2	TGTGCCAGCACCACCACGACTAGCGGGAGCTACGAGCAGTACTTC	CASTTTTSGSYEQYF
TRBV20-1	.	TRBJ2-7	TRBD2	TGCAGTGCTAGAAACCTAGCGGGAGGAAACGAGCAGTACTTC	CSARNLAGGNEQYF
TRBV2	.	TRBJ1-1	TRBD1	TGTGCCAGCAGTGAAGACGGGCAGGGGGTCACTGAAGCTTTCTTT	CASSEDGQGVTEAFF
TRBV12-3/TRBV12-4	many	TRBJ1-1	.	TGTGCCAGCAGTTTCCGGGATTTTGAAGCTTTCTTT	CASSFRDFEAFF
TRBV6-5	many	TRBJ1-2	.	TGTGCCAGCAGTCCATCCTCGCTCCACTATGGCTACACCTTC	CASSPSSLHYGYTF
TRBV2	.	TRBJ2-7	TRBD1	TGTGCCAGCAAGGACAGGGCAAGACGGGGGTCCTACGAGCAGTACTTC	CASKDRARRGSYEQYF
TRBV20-1	many	TRBJ2-5	.	TGCAGTGCCCGGGACTTCCAAGAGACCCAGTACTTC	CSARDFQETQYF
TRBV11-2	many	TRBJ2-2	.	TGTGCCAGCAGCTTGGTGGGGCAGGGGGGCATCGGGGAGCTGTTTTTT	CASSLVGQGGIGELFF
TRBV10-3	medium-sized	TRBJ2-5	.	TGTGCCATCAGTGAGCTTACAGGGAAGGAGACCCAGTACTTC	CAISELTGKETQYF
TRBV10-3	.	TRBJ1-2	TRBD1	TGTGCCATCAACCGGGACAGGGGCTACTATGGCTACACCTTC	CAINRDRGYYGYTF
TRBV3-1	many	TRBJ1-2	TRBD1	TGTGCCAGCAGCCCTCGCCCCTTACAGGGGAACTATGGCTACACCTTC	CASSPRPLQGNYGYTF
TRBV20-1	.	TRBJ2-2	TRBD2	TGCAGTGCCACGACTAGCGGGGCGGGCACCGGGGAGCTGTTTTTT	CSATTSGAGTGELFF
TRBV6-5	few	TRBJ2-3	.	TGTGCCAGCAGCCGTCCGGGACCAGCGACGCCTCGGTCGCAGTATTTT	CASSRPGPATPRSQYF
TRBV27	many	TRBJ2-5	TRBD1	TGTGCCAGCAGTATAACGACAGGGGAAGAGACCCAGTACTTC	CASSITTGEETQYF
TRBV6-6	many	TRBJ1-1	.	TGTGCCAGCAGTGACTCGCGCACAGGGAACACTGAAGCTTTCTTT	CASSDSRTGNTEAFF
TRBV20-1	.	TRBJ2-7	.	TGCAGTGTCTACCAGGGGGGCGAGCAGTACTTC	CSVYQGGEQYF
TRBV9	many	TRBJ2-5	.	TGTGCCAGCAGCGTAGGACGAGGGGGAGCAAAAGAGACCCAGTACTTC	CASSVGRGGAKETQYF
TRBV24-1	many	TRBJ2-6	.	TGTGCCACCAGTGAGCATACAGGGACTGGGGCCAACGTCCTGACTTTC	CATSEHTGTGANVLTF
TRBV10-3	.	TRBJ1-5	.	TGTGCCAGCAGGCGAACCGGGACTAGCAATCAGCCCCAGCATTTT	CASRRTGTSNQPQHF
TRBV2	many	TRBJ2-6	.	TGTGCCAGCAGGGAGGGGGTGGCAAGGGCCAACGTCCTGACTTTC	CASREGVARANVLTF
TRBV20-1	.	TRBJ2-5	.	TGCAGTGCTAGAGATAGTGGGACCCAGTACTTC	CSARDSGTQYF
TRBV2	few	TRBJ1-1	TRBD1	TGTGCCAGCATAGGAGGGGGCGGGGGGGGGGCCACTGAAGCTTTCTTT	CASIGGGGGGATEAFF
TRBV29-1	.	TRBJ1-1	TRBD1	TGCAGCGACGGGGGACAGCGACGATATGAAGCTTTCTTT	CSDGGQRRYEAFF
TRBV7-9	many	TRBJ2-7	TRBD2	TGTGCCAGCAGCTTAGGTTCTAGCGGCAGCTCCTACGAGCAGTACTTC	CASSLGSSGSSYEQYF
TRBV7-2	many	TRBJ2-3	TRBD2	TGTGCCAGCACCCCCTGGGCGGGAGCCCCAGATACGCAGTATTTT	CASTPWAGAPDTQYF
TRBV7-8	.	TRBJ2-7	.	TGTGCCAGCAGCTGGACAACAGGCTACGAGCAGTACTTC	CASSWTTGYEQYF
TRBV11-2	many	TRBJ1-1	.	TGTGCCAGCAGCTTAGATCTAGCGGACAGACCACGGGCTTTCTTT	CASSLDLADRPRAFF
TRBV20-1	.	TRBJ2-5	TRBD1	TGCAGTGCTGTTCTTCCGGGACAGGAGTACTTC	CSAVLPGQEYF
TRBV28	many	TRBJ1-1	TRBD1	TGTGCCAGCAGTTTATTTGGGACAGGGATGAACACTGAAGCTTTCTTT	CASSLFGTGMNTEAFF